A selection of T cell receptor beta chains follows, all from one sample in a study of shared clonotypes between healthy human individuals. Sequenced by immunoSEQ multiplex PCR; TCRdb stores in-frame clones only, minus some. This table holds fewer than 3 million clones, 92% found once. The material sequenced was naive CD4+ T cells from PBMCs. The receptors derive from a young man in good health. Some clones in this sample may be carry-over from other donors' samples. CDR3s include the opening cysteine and the closing phenylalanine or tryptophan. A D gene is named only where the DNA matches it firmly. Expanded clones are given a class, and other clones once, few, many or no size at all.

size: -
J: TRBJ2-7
V: TRBV28
D: -
DNA: TGTGCCAGCAGTTCCCTTTACGAGCAGTACTTC
CDR3: CASSSLYEQYF

size: once
J: TRBJ2-5
V: TRBV18
D: TRBD1
DNA: TGTGCCAGCTCACCAGGGTGGACAGGGTTAGAGACCCAGTACTTC
CDR3: CASSPGWTGLETQYF

size: -
J: TRBJ2-1
V: TRBV28
D: -
DNA: TGTGCCAGCAGTTTATGGGGCTTCGGGGTCAATGAGCAGTTCTTC
CDR3: CASSLWGFGVNEQFF

size: -
J: TRBJ1-2
V: TRBV5-1
D: TRBD1
DNA: TGCGCCAGCAGCGGAAGGACAGGGGTAAATGGCTACACCTTC
CDR3: CASSGRTGVNGYTF

size: -
J: TRBJ2-1
V: TRBV5-4
D: -
DNA: TGTGCCAGCAGCTTCGACTACTACGGTGGTGAGCAGTTCTTC
CDR3: CASSFDYYGGEQFF

size: -
J: TRBJ1-4
V: TRBV5-1
D: TRBD1
DNA: TGCGCCAGCAGCTCCCGGGACAGGGGCTACGAAAAACTGTTTTTT
CDR3: CASSSRDRGYEKLFF

size: -
J: TRBJ1-4
V: TRBV18
D: -
DNA: TGTGCCAGCTCACCGAGCGAAGGGTGGGGCGAAAAACTGTTTTTT
CDR3: CASSPSEGWGEKLFF

size: -
J: TRBJ2-1
V: TRBV2
D: -
DNA: TGTGCCAGCGGGAGCGGACCCTACAATGAGCAGTTCTTC
CDR3: CASGSGPYNEQFF

size: -
J: TRBJ1-1
V: TRBV28
D: -
DNA: TGTGCCAGCAGTTCCCTTGTTTTGGGGGGGAACACTGAAGCTTTCTTT
CDR3: CASSSLVLGGNTEAFF

size: -
J: TRBJ2-5
V: TRBV9
D: TRBD1
DNA: TGTGCCAGCAGCGCCGAGGGGACAGGGAGAGAGACCCAGTACTTC
CDR3: CASSAEGTGRETQYF

size: -
J: TRBJ2-7
V: TRBV28
D: -
DNA: TGTGCCAGCAGTCCCCCTGGGCAGGGAGGCTACGAGCAGTACTTC
CDR3: CASSPPGQGGYEQYF

size: -
J: TRBJ2-1
V: TRBV6-4
D: -
DNA: TGTGCCAGCAGTGTAGATGAGGTCCGGATCAATGAGCAGTTCTTC
CDR3: CASSVDEVRINEQFF

size: -
J: TRBJ2-2
V: TRBV30
D: -
DNA: TGTGCCTGGAGTGACTGGAGAGAGCTGTTTTTT
CDR3: CAWSDWRELFF

size: -
J: TRBJ2-4
V: TRBV11-2
D: -
DNA: TGTGCCAGCAGCCTCCTGGTAGCCAAAAACATTCAGTACTTC
CDR3: CASSLLVAKNIQYF

size: -
J: TRBJ1-4
V: TRBV4-3
D: TRBD1
DNA: TGCGCCAGCAGCCAAGATTTCCAGGGGGCAAATGAAAAACTGTTTTTT
CDR3: CASSQDFQGANEKLFF

size: -
J: TRBJ2-6
V: TRBV5-1
D: -
DNA: TGCGCCAGCAGCCGGTACTCTGGGGCCAACGTCCTGACTTTC
CDR3: CASSRYSGANVLTF

size: -
J: TRBJ2-3
V: TRBV7-3
D: -
DNA: TGTGCCAGCAGCCCCACTCCCTCGTCCGCAGATACGCAGTATTTT
CDR3: CASSPTPSSADTQYF

size: -
J: TRBJ1-4
V: TRBV28
D: -
DNA: TGTGCCAGCACCTCACCTAGTCCTAATGAAAAACTGTTTTTT
CDR3: CASTSPSPNEKLFF

size: -
J: TRBJ1-2
V: TRBV6-5
D: -
DNA: TGTGCCAGCAGGGGCGGGGCTAGCATTGGAGGCTACACCTTC
CDR3: CASRGGASIGGYTF

size: -
J: TRBJ2-4
V: TRBV5-4
D: TRBD1
DNA: TGTGCCAGCAGCCCCGGGGGACAGGGAACGGTTGACATTCAGTACTTC
CDR3: CASSPGGQGTVDIQYF

size: -
J: TRBJ2-7
V: TRBV5-1
D: -
DNA: TGCGCCAGCAGCTTGGCCTCTAGCTCCTACGAGCAGTACTTC
CDR3: CASSLASSSYEQYF

size: -
J: TRBJ1-5
V: TRBV6-1
D: TRBD1
DNA: TGTGCCAGCAGCGGACAGGGGGCCGGCAATCAGCCCCAGCATTTT
CDR3: CASSGQGAGNQPQHF

size: once
J: TRBJ2-2
V: TRBV11-2
D: TRBD2
DNA: TGTGCCAGCAGATCTCCGGGACTAGCGGCGACCGGGGAGCTGTTTTTT
CDR3: CASRSPGLAATGELFF

size: -
J: TRBJ2-7
V: TRBV30
D: -
DNA: TGTGCCTGGAGTGGAGGGGGAAGAAGCTCCTACGAGCAGTACTTC
CDR3: CAWSGGGRSSYEQYF

size: -
J: TRBJ2-5
V: TRBV6-5
D: TRBD1
DNA: TGTGCCAGCAGACGACAGGGTTTAGGAGAGACCCAGTACTTC
CDR3: CASRRQGLGETQYF

size: -
J: TRBJ1-3
V: TRBV6-4
D: -
DNA: TGTGCCAGCATCGCATCTTTTTCCGCCAGAGGCCGGGGGAGGGACACCATATATTTT
CDR3: CASIASFSARGRGRDTIYF

size: -
J: TRBJ1-4
V: TRBV4-2
D: -
DNA: TGTGCCAGCAGCCAAGCGAAGGCGGCTAATGAAAAACTGTTTTTT
CDR3: CASSQAKAANEKLFF

size: once
J: TRBJ1-1
V: TRBV19
D: TRBD1
DNA: TGTGCCAGTAGTATTGACAGGGGCACTGAAGCTTTCTTT
CDR3: CASSIDRGTEAFF

size: -
J: TRBJ2-7
V: TRBV5-4
D: TRBD1
DNA: TGTGCCAGCAGCTCAGACTTGACAGGGGCCGAGCAGTACTTC
CDR3: CASSSDLTGAEQYF

size: -
J: TRBJ1-1
V: TRBV27
D: -
DNA: TGTGCCAGCAGTCCATGGACTGTGATGAACACTGAAGCTTTCTTT
CDR3: CASSPWTVMNTEAFF

size: -
J: TRBJ2-7
V: TRBV7-6
D: -
DNA: TGTGCCAGCAGCTTTCAGGACGGAGACTACGAGCAGTACTTC
CDR3: CASSFQDGDYEQYF

size: -
J: TRBJ2-3
V: TRBV7-8
D: -
DNA: TGTGCCAGCACTCCAAGGTGGGGGCTAGCGACAGATACGCAGTATTTT
CDR3: CASTPRWGLATDTQYF

size: -
J: TRBJ1-1
V: TRBV2
D: -
DNA: TGTGCCAGCAGTGACCGGGGGCGAGGTGAGGGTTTCGCTTTCTTT
CDR3: CASSDRGRGEGFAFF

size: -
J: TRBJ2-7
V: TRBV7-9
D: TRBD1
DNA: TGTGCCAGCAGCTTAGGGGACAGGGCTTTAGGAGAGCAGTACTTC
CDR3: CASSLGDRALGEQYF

size: -
J: TRBJ2-7
V: TRBV5-1
D: -
DNA: TGCGCCAGCAGCTTGTTAGGGGTCCCCGGGGATGAGCAGTACTTC
CDR3: CASSLLGVPGDEQYF

size: -
J: TRBJ2-1
V: TRBV4-3
D: -
DNA: TGCGCCAGCAGCCAAGATCAACAGTACAATGAGCAGTTCTTC
CDR3: CASSQDQQYNEQFF

size: -
J: TRBJ2-7
V: TRBV28
D: -
DNA: TGTGCCAGCAGCCTATACAGGGTTAGTTCCTACGAGCAGTACTTC
CDR3: CASSLYRVSSYEQYF

size: -
J: TRBJ1-1
V: TRBV19
D: -
DNA: TGTGCCAGTAGTATGGGCCCCGGGGCTGAAGCTTTCTTT
CDR3: CASSMGPGAEAFF

size: -
J: TRBJ1-2
V: TRBV28
D: -
DNA: TGTGCCAGCAGTTTCGAGCGTCTTCGCTATGGCTACACCTTC
CDR3: CASSFERLRYGYTF

size: -
J: TRBJ2-1
V: TRBV5-1
D: -
DNA: TGCGCCAGCAGCTTGCAGATCCAAAACAATGAGCAGTTCTTC
CDR3: CASSLQIQNNEQFF

size: -
J: TRBJ2-2
V: TRBV27
D: -
DNA: TGTGCCAGCAGTCGACAGCCCCCCGCGAACACCGGGGAGCTGTTTTTT
CDR3: CASSRQPPANTGELFF

size: -
J: TRBJ1-6
V: TRBV4-1
D: -
DNA: TGCGCCAGCAGCCCACCGGGGGAGAATTCACCCCTCCACTTT
CDR3: CASSPPGENSPLHF

size: -
J: TRBJ1-2
V: TRBV5-1
D: TRBD1
DNA: TGCGCCAGCAGCTTGGATACAGGGGCCGGCTACACCTTC
CDR3: CASSLDTGAGYTF

size: -
J: TRBJ2-7
V: TRBV7-3
D: -
DNA: TGTGCCAGCAGCCGGAACGGACCTACCAACGAGCAGTACTTC
CDR3: CASSRNGPTNEQYF

size: -
J: TRBJ1-5
V: TRBV5-1
D: -
DNA: TGCGCCAGCAGTCCAGGTGGGGCGGATCAGCCCCAGCATTTT
CDR3: CASSPGGADQPQHF

size: once
J: TRBJ2-5
V: TRBV6-5
D: -
DNA: TGTGCCAGCATCAGACGCCCTCACCTTCGGGAGACCCAGTACTTC
CDR3: CASIRRPHLRETQYF

size: -
J: TRBJ2-7
V: TRBV7-2
D: TRBD2
DNA: TGTGCCAGCAGTAGCGGGAGCGTCCCCTACGAGCAGTACTTC
CDR3: CASSSGSVPYEQYF

size: -
J: TRBJ1-2
V: TRBV6-4
D: TRBD1
DNA: TGTGCCAGCAGTGACTCTCCGACAGGGGGTTATTCGGGCTACACCTTC
CDR3: CASSDSPTGGYSGYTF

size: -
J: TRBJ2-7
V: TRBV2
D: TRBD1
DNA: TGTGCCAGCAGGGGGACCCCCGGGGACAGGGGGACGGCGTCCTACGAGCAGTACTTC
CDR3: CASRGTPGDRGTASYEQYF

size: once
J: TRBJ1-2
V: TRBV7-9
D: TRBD1
DNA: TGTGCCAGCAGCCCCCTGGGACAGGGGGGTAGCTATGGCTACACCTTC
CDR3: CASSPLGQGGSYGYTF